This passage covers 30 T cell receptor beta chains from one sample sequenced in a study of patients and donors after allogeneic stem cell transplantation. TCRdb reprocessed the RT-PCR reads via MiXCR and lists one record per CDR3 protein. The sample has 100,000 to 130,000 distinct CDR3 sequences, 35% seen once. What was sequenced was blood, either unsorted or a sorted T cell fraction (not recorded which). The receptor set was obtained from a human donor who was either an allogeneic HSCT recipient or a stem cell or donor lymphocyte infusion donor (not recorded which). It is not recorded whose cells these are; they may come from a transplant donor.

This chain uses TRBV20-1 with TRBJ1-4; D remains ambiguous. Trimming stripped 7 bases from V and 0 bases from J, with 12 bases between. This CDR3 contains 14 residues. Looked up from germline, CDR1 is DFQATT and CDR2 is SNEGSKA (reference sequence). CDR3 DNA sequence: TGCAGTGGGAGCGAGATTGCAACTAATGAAAAACTGTTTTTT. This encodes CSGSEIATNEKLFF.

This clonotype was recorded once. This chain connects TRBV20-1 to TRBJ1-1; TRBD1 might be the D (5 bases). V lost 5 bases and J 3 bases, leaving 13 bases between the germline ends. This CDR3 region has 13 residues. From germline, CDR1 is DFQATT and CDR2 SNEGSKA (reference sequence). In DNA, the CDR3 is TGCAGTGCTTCTCAGGGAATTGACACTGAAGCTTTCTTT. Protein sequence: CSASQGIDTEAFF.

The rearrangement links TRBV12-3 or TRBV12-4 to TRBJ1-5; D is perhaps TRBD1 (5 bases). This CDR3 is 15 amino acids long. V was trimmed by 4 bases and J by 0 bases, leaving 10 bases between them. The CDR3 here is CASSSRGYSNQPQHF. DNA for the CDR3: TGTGCCAGCAGTTCCCGGGGGTATAGCAATCAGCCCCAGCATTTT.

This clonotype was seen more than once but under ten times. The chain carries TRBV20-1 and TRBJ1-1; D gene ambiguous. V lost 3 bases and J 5 bases, leaving 16 bases between the germline ends. The CDR3 has 14 residues. Germline V CDR1 and CDR2: DFQATT, SNEGSKA (reference sequence). CDR3 in amino acids: CSARIFGERTEAFF. CDR3 DNA sequence: TGCAGTGCTAGGATCTTCGGGGAGCGGACTGAAGCTTTCTTT.

This chain links TRBV7-9 with TRBJ1-1, with 7 nucleotides matching TRBD1. The CDR3 is made up of 16 amino acids. Germline V gives CDR1 SEHNR, CDR2 FQNEAQ (reference sequence). V lost 5 bases to trimming and J lost 5 bases; unmatched junction nucleotides: 14. The CDR3 is CASSPLLSTGVTEAFF. CDR3 bases: TGTGCCAGCAGCCCACTACTATCCACAGGGGTGACTGAAGCTTTCTTT.

V is TRBV7-3 and J is TRBJ1-2; the D is unclear. CDR3 size: 12 residues. The V and J ends lost 4 bases and 4 bases respectively, with 7 bases between them. Germline values: CDR1 SGHTA, CDR2 FQGTGA. CDR3 loop: CASSSDGYGYTF. The CDR3 bases are TGTGCCAGCAGCTCCGACGGCTATGGCTACACCTTC.

The chain has TRBV5-1 and TRBJ2-1, with D possibly TRBD2 on 5 matching bases. Germline loops: CDR1 SGHRS, CDR2 YFSETQ. This CDR3 region has 13 residues. The V and J ends lost 4 bases and 4 bases respectively, with 9 bases between them. CDR3 sequence reads: CASSEGVYNEQFF. The CDR3 nucleotides read TGCGCCAGCAGCGAGGGTGTTTACAATGAGCAGTTCTTC.

The rearrangement links TRBV5-5 to TRBJ2-1; 8 positions agree with TRBD1. J lost 9 bases, V lost 4 bases, and 15 bases had no gene match. This CDR3 region has 16 residues. In germline, CDR1 is SGHKS, CDR2 YYEKEE (reference sequence). The CDR3 DNA reads as TGTGCCAGCAGCCATCTGCCGGGACAGGCCCCAGCTGAGCAGTTCTTC. Its protein is CASSHLPGQAPAEQFF.

The chain joins TRBV7-2 to TRBJ2-3, with D perhaps matching TRBD2 (6 bases). The CDR3 runs 16 residues. V lost 5 bases, J lost 5 bases, and 20 bases lay in between. Germline loops: CDR1 SGHTA, CDR2 FQGNSA. The CDR3 DNA is TGTGCCAGCAGCCCTCAGGGACTGACGATCAGAGATACGCAGTATTTT. Translating gives CASSPQGLTIRDTQYF.

The chain combines TRBV24-1 with TRBJ2-1, with 9 bases aligning to TRBD1. The V segment lost 3 bases and the J segment 2 bases; nucleotides outside the gene matches: 4. The CDR3 is 16 residues long. The germline gives CDR1 KGHDR, CDR2 SFDVKD. CDR3 DNA: TGTGCCACCAGTGATAGAGACAGGGGGGCCTACAATGAGCAGTTCTTC. This translates into CATSDRDRGAYNEQFF.

This sequence joins TRBV20-1 and TRBJ2-1; D is undetermined. This CDR3 contains 13 residues. The germline V and J ends were trimmed by 5 bases and 7 bases, with 15 bases remaining between them. Germline V gives CDR1 DFQATT, CDR2 SNEGSKA (reference sequence). The DNA of the CDR3 is TGCAGTGCTCTCCGGGCGGAAAGGAATGAGCAGTTCTTC. This codes for CSALRAERNEQFF.

The V call is TRBV7-2, the J call TRBJ2-1, with 10 bases aligning to TRBD2. The CDR3 contains 15 residues. From germline, CDR1 is SGHTA and CDR2 FQGNSA. Trimming cost V 4 bases and J 4 bases; bases outside gene matches: 4. The CDR3 region has the DNA TGTGCCAGCAGCTACGGACTAGCGGAGTACAATGAGCAGTTCTTC. It encodes CASSYGLAEYNEQFF.

In its sample, this clonotype was seen a few times. J is TRBJ1-2 and V is TRBV7-9; D is perhaps TRBD1 (5 bases). CDR3 length equals 15 residues. Germline V gene lookup returns CDR1 SEHNR and CDR2 FQNEAQ (reference sequence). V lost 5 bases and J 4 bases, leaving 17 bases between the germline ends. The CDR3 spells CASSRGTVQGYGYTF. The CDR3 region has the DNA TGTGCCAGCAGCCGAGGGACGGTCCAGGGCTATGGCTACACCTTC.

At least ten counts were recorded for this clonotype. The chain recombines TRBV7-2 with TRBJ1-5; D possibly corresponds to TRBD1 (5 bases). Germline CDR1 and CDR2: SGHTA and FQGNSA. Trimming took off 2 bases at V and 4 bases at J, with 9 bases between the two ends. The CDR3 covers 14 residues. The CDR3 reads CASSLNGANQPQHF. In DNA, the CDR3 is TGTGCCAGCAGCTTAAACGGGGCGAATCAGCCCCAGCATTTT.

This rearrangement joins TRBV28 to TRBJ1-5; maybe TRBD1 (5 bases). The V gene lost 2 bases and the J gene lost 1 base, with 9 bases spanning the gap. This CDR3 has 15 residues. In germline, CDR1 is MDHEN, CDR2 SYDVKM. CDR3 nucleotide sequence: TGTGCCAGCAGTTTACCGGGACGGAGCAATCAGCCCCAGCATTTT. Amino acids: CASSLPGRSNQPQHF. Full variable domain (missing parts from reference TRBV28 and TRBJ1-5): DVKVTQSSRYLVKRTGEKVFLECVQDMDHENMFWYRQDPGLGLRLIYFSYDVKMKEKGDIPEGYSVSREKKERFSLILESASTNQTSMYLCASSLPGRSNQPQHFGDGTRLSIL.

V and J are TRBV5-6 and TRBJ2-5, with 8 bases identical to TRBD1. V dropped 3 bases and J dropped 4; count of bases not matched to a gene: 5. The CDR3 runs 14 residues. The germline gives CDR1 SGHDT, CDR2 YYEEEE. The CDR3 nucleotides read TGTGCCAGCAGCTCACAGGGGGTCCTAGAGACCCAGTACTTC. This translates into CASSSQGVLETQYF.

This chain links TRBV5-4 with TRBJ2-1; TRBD2 matches 11 bases. V lost 4 bases to trimming and J lost 9 bases; unmatched junction nucleotides: 6. Per germline, CDR1 SGHNT and CDR2 YYREEE (reference sequence). This CDR3 has 14 residues. CDR3 in amino acids: CASSKGLAEREQFF. In nucleotides, the CDR3 is TGTGCCAGCAGCAAGGGACTAGCGGAACGTGAGCAGTTCTTC.

This clonotype was seen only a few times. The rearrangement uses TRBV20-1 and TRBJ2-7; 7 bases are a match to TRBD2. The CDR3 consists of 14 residues. Germline CDR1 reads DFQATT; CDR2 reads SNEGSKA (reference sequence). The trim removed 0 bases at V and 0 bases at J, leaving 2 bases unmatched. The CDR3 DNA follows: TGCAGTGCTAGAGAGGGCGGGAGCTCCTACGAGCAGTACTTC. This translates into CSAREGGSSYEQYF.

The sample holds a few counts of this clonotype. This chain uses TRBV20-1 with TRBJ1-6; D is ambiguous. The V gene's germline CDR1 is DFQATT and CDR2 SNEGSKA (reference sequence). This CDR3 is 11 amino acids long. Trimming took 1 base from V and 14 from J, leaving 9 bases between them. CDR3 amino acids: CSARVTSTLHF. Here the CDR3 DNA reads TGCAGTGCTAGAGTGACTAGCACCCTCCACTTT.

This clonotype appeared a few times. V usage is TRBV29-1 and J usage is TRBJ2-1, with a weak D call TRBD1 (6 bases). This CDR3 spans 13 amino acids. V was trimmed by 2 bases and J by 5 bases, leaving 10 bases between them. The germline V gene has CDR1 SQVTM and CDR2 ANQGSEA. The DNA of the CDR3 is TGCAGCGTTGAAAGGGACAACCACAATGAGCAGTTCTTC. Translating gives CSVERDNHNEQFF.

This clonotype has only a few counts. The gene calls are TRBV7-9 and TRBJ1-2; a possible D gene is TRBD1 (5 bases). This CDR3 region has 17 residues. V lost 6 bases to trimming and J lost 2 bases, with 22 bases between them. Germline CDR1 SEHNR, CDR2 FQNEAQ (reference sequence). The CDR3 sequence is CASSVYSWGASNYGYTF. As DNA, the CDR3 is TGTGCCAGCAGTGTGTATTCCTGGGGCGCATCGAACTATGGCTACACCTTC. The full variable domain, completed using reference TRBV7-9 and TRBJ1-2, is DTGVSQNPRHKITKRGQNVTFRCDPISEHNRLYWYRQTLGQGPEFLTYFQNEAQLEKSRLLSDRFSAERPKGSFSTLEIQRTEQGDSAMYLCASSVYSWGASNYGYTFGSGTRLTVV.

This clonotype showed up just a few times. The chain links TRBV5-1 to TRBJ1-1; D is possibly TRBD1 (5 bases). V gave up 0 bases and J gave up 5 bases, with 14 bases separating them. The CDR3 length is 15 residues. Germline CDR1 SGHRS, CDR2 YFSETQ. The DNA for the CDR3 is TGCGCCAGCAGCTTGGCAGGGTCGCCTGGGACTGAAGCTTTCTTT. It is translated as CASSLAGSPGTEAFF.

There are a few counts of this clonotype. This chain connects TRBV4-2 to TRBJ1-2; D may be TRBD1 (6 bases). The CDR3 consists of 15 residues. V gave up 2 bases and J gave up 6 bases, with 16 bases separating them. Germline V gives CDR1 LGHNA, CDR2 YNFKEQ. DNA of the CDR3: TGTGCCAGCAGCCAAAGTCGCCAGGGGTTGGATGGCTACACCTTC. Amino acids: CASSQSRQGLDGYTF.

This clonotype was counted once. The V call is TRBV12-3 or TRBV12-4, the J call TRBJ2-2, with a tentative D call TRBD2 (6 bases). With 7 bases removed from V and 5 bases from J, the gap between germline ends came to 14 bases. The CDR3 runs to 14 residues. DNA of the CDR3: TGTGCCAGCAAAAAAATCGGGGGAACCGGGGAGCTGTTTTTT. Amino acids: CASKKIGGTGELFF.

This chain uses TRBV5-6 with TRBJ1-6; 11 bases line up with TRBD1. Germline V gives CDR1 SGHDT, CDR2 YYEEEE. This CDR3 comprises 15 residues. V shed 5 bases and J 9 bases; nucleotides not matched to a gene: 7. The CDR3 region is CASSPPGTGGSPLHF. CDR3 bases: TGTGCCAGCAGTCCACCCGGGACAGGGGGTTCACCCCTCCACTTT.

This clonotype occurred a few times. The rearrangement uses TRBV10-3 and TRBJ1-4; D unclear. The CDR3 is 13 residues long. Germline V CDR1 and CDR2: ENHRY, SYGVKD. Between the trimmed V and J ends, which lost 9 bases and 3 bases, there was a span of 11 bases. The CDR3 region is CAIAISSNEKLFF. The DNA of the CDR3 is TGTGCCATAGCCATTTCATCTAATGAAAAACTGTTTTTT.

The chain carries TRBV7-9 and TRBJ2-3; D is uncertain. The CDR3 totals 12 residues. Trimming pared 8 bases from V and 6 bases from J, leaving 12 bases between. Germline CDR1 SEHNR, CDR2 FQNEAQ (reference sequence). Here the CDR3 reads CASGAGLDTQYF. CDR3 nucleotides: TGTGCCAGCGGAGCCGGGCTCGATACGCAGTATTTT. The full variable domain, completed using reference TRBV7-9 and TRBJ2-3, is DTGVSQNPRHKITKRGQNVTFRCDPISEHNRLYWYRQTLGQGPEFLTYFQNEAQLEKSRLLSDRFSAERPKGSFSTLEIQRTEQGDSAMYLCASGAGLDTQYFGPGTRLTVL.

The chain carries TRBV6-2 or TRBV6-3 and TRBJ2-3, with D possibly TRBD1 on 6 matching bases. V lost 2 bases to trimming and J lost 3 bases, with 9 bases between them. The CDR3 runs 14 residues. The germline CDR1 and CDR2 sequences are MNHEY and SVGEGT. CDR3 coding DNA: TGTGCCAGCAGTTACGGGGGCAGTACAGATACGCAGTATTTT. Translated, it gives CASSYGGSTDTQYF.

V is TRBV6-6 and J is TRBJ1-1; no clear D gene. CDR1 is MNHNY, CDR2 SVGAGI, per germline (reference sequence). This CDR3 is 13 amino acids long. Trimming pared 0 bases from V and 6 bases from J, leaving 8 bases between. Written as DNA, the CDR3 is TGTGCCAGCAGTTACTCACCCACGCCTGAAGCTTTCTTT. Protein sequence: CASSYSPTPEAFF.

The V gene is TRBV28, the J gene TRBJ2-7, with D tentatively TRBD1 (6 bases). The CDR3 contains 13 residues. V was cut by 2 bases and J by 5 bases, with 10 bases left in between. Germline CDR1 reads MDHEN; CDR2 reads SYDVKM. The CDR3 loop is CASSLVQGDEQYF. For the CDR3, the DNA is TGTGCCAGCAGTTTAGTACAGGGAGACGAGCAGTACTTC.